The text below deals with one T cell receptor beta chain. In its sample, this clonotype was seen many times. No cognate antigen has been identified for it. There are no base qualities to consult, and no much larger clone falls within one base. This sample was included in a study of identical twins (dated by TCRdb to 2016 to 2018). Some background on the complete study: To test whether fetal clonotypes persist, this study deep-sequenced TCR alpha and beta repertoires from monozygotic twins, from unrelated adults of various ages, and from cord blood. Replicate twin experiments were performed at different times using different library preparation protocols to rule out contamination. Beyond this particular receptor, the publication reports: Invariant T cells such as MAIT and iNKT could partly confound zero-insertion analyses, though diverse VJ usage argued against this for most clonotypes. Compared with coincidental sharing between unrelated individuals, an excess of low generation-probability sequences was observed among out-of-frame TCR alpha sequences shared between twins. Because the same donors could not be followed over many years, the conclusions relied on cross-sectional statistical analysis. In beta out-of-frame sequences, excess twin sharing was weaker, because having fewer shared sequences lowered the signal-to-noise ratio. Abundant cord blood beta clonotypes had fewer insertions, young adult naive repertoires showed a similar but weaker trend, and memory repertoires showed no such trend. In monozygotic twins, recombination models systematically underestimated out-of-frame TCR alpha sharing, but the models matched the sharing seen between unrelated individuals.

Only healthy Caucasian donors were included. The researchers also sequenced three unrelated adults who were not twins: a male aged 18 to 29, a male aged 50 to 59, and a female aged 50 to 59. Miltenyi CD45RO+ enrichment and human naive T-cell isolation kits were used to isolate memory (CD45RO+) and naive T cells from PBMC. Preparation of the library involved 5' RACE. Reads for this sample came from an Illumina HiSeq 2000. A universal primer binding site was introduced by template switching, and a unique molecular identifier was present in the final cDNA, enabling accurate counting of TCR cDNA molecules. First-strand cDNA for TCR alpha and beta chains was synthesized from specific primers in the conserved constant-segment region. Each cDNA library was double barcoded, with a SMART-Mk sample barcode plus Illumina barcodes, to control for contamination. TruSeq adapter sequences, together with Illumina sample barcodes, were added in two successive PCR steps. Sequencing of the TCR alpha and beta cDNA libraries was done on the Illumina HiSeq platform using custom primers. In the authors' own workflow: MiGEC was used to process raw reads and extract unique molecular identifiers, and MiXCR was used to find CDR3 positions. For each individual, recombination models were inferred using an EM algorithm with the repgenHMM and IGoR tools. Shared clonotypes were analyzed with the tcR package in R, and sharing was normalized by the product of cloneset sizes. To study raw recombination free of thymic and clonal selection effects, out-of-frame nonproductive sequences were analyzed. TCRdb reworked the public reads: Q25 trimming with fastp, MiXCR clone assembly, productive beta chains retained. Rows with one shared CDR3 protein collapse into an entry with the most common genes and DNA. V and J calls and clone size were set by TCRdb, not the authors. Within this sample are about 700,000 distinct CDR3 sequences, with approximately 6% of them counted one time only. Of the sample, roughly 1.6% falls within the top ten clones.

The germline V gene supplies CDR1 LGHNT and CDR2 FRNRAP. V loses 7 bases of germline sequence and J loses 2 bases, and the interval between the two ends is 16 bases. Including the terminal cysteine and phenylalanine, the CDR3 comprises 15 residues. CDR3 DNA only is kept here, 45 bases in frame from base 1. The sequenced sample consisted of naive T cells sorted from blood. The intended sense of this specimen's cell subset or site label: cells isolated with a human naive T-cell isolation kit. The source of this sequence is a man younger than 35 in good health. The chain was built from TRBV12-5 and TRBJ2-3, and the D gene may be TRBD1, 6 bases matching. The DNA is as follows: TGTGCTAGTGCCCGGACAGTTATCTCCACAGATACGCAGTATTTT. Translation gives CASARTVISTDTQYF.